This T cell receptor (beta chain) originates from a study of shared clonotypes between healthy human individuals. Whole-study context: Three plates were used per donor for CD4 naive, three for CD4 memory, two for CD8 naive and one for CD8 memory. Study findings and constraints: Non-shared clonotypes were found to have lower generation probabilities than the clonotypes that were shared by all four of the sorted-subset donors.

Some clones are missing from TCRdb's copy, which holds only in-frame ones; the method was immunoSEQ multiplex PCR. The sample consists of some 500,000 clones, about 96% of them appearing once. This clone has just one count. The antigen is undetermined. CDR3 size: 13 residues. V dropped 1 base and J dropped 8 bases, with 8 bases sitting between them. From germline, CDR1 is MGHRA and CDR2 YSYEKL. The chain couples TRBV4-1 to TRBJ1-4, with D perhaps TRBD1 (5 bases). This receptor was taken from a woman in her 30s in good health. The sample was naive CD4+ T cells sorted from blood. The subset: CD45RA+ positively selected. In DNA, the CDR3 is TGCGCCAGCAGCCAAGCTCAGGGCGAAAAACTGTTTTTT. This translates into CASSQAQGEKLFF.